This note documents a single TCR beta chain sequence. The authors' processing: Estimation of nucleated cell counts relied on the amplification of reference gene primers. Repertoires were generated with immunoSEQ multiplex PCR, while TCRdb's copy carries only in-frame clones and drops some. The DNA was the basis for D and trimming; V, J and clone size are from that table. The profile shows 180,000 or so clones, 70% to 90% of them singletons. Germline loops: CDR1 MNHEY, CDR2 SVGAGI. This CDR3 contains 15 residues. Trimming cost V 6 bases and J 7 bases; bases outside gene matches: 14. This sample stems from a study of blood T cell repertoires in COVID-19. Study information: The origin of the acute and convalescent COVID-19 samples was the United States, Italy and Spain. From T cells, B-cell-depleted T cells, or PBMCs came the material, which was cDNA or gDNA.

This chain uses TRBV6-5 with TRBJ1-2; 7 nucleotides align to TRBD1. The clonotype was recovered from a human donor with active or convalescent COVID-19. The donor label of this sample is uncertain. Sequences were obtained from peripheral blood. DNA of the CDR3: TGTGCCAGCAGCGCTACCCCCGGGACAGTGAGTGGCTACACCTTC. It codes for CASSATPGTVSGYTF.